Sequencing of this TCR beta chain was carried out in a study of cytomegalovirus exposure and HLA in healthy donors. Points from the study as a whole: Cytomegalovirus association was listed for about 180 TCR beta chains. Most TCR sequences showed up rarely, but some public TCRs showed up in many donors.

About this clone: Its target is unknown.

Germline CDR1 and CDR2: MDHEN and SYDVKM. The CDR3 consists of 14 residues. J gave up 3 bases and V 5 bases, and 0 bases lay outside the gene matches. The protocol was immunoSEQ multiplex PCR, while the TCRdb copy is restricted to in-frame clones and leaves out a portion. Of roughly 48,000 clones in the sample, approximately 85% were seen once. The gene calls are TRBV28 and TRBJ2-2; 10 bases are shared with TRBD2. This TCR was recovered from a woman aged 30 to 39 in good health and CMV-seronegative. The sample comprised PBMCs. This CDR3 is CASSLAGDTGELFF. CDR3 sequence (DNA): TGTGCCAGCAGTCTAGCGGGAGACACCGGGGAGCTGTTTTTT.